Shown below are 27 T cell receptor beta chains from a single sample sequenced in a study of cytomegalovirus exposure and HLA in healthy donors (dated 2017 in TCRdb). The library came from the immunoSEQ multiplex PCR assay. For the multiplex PCR, a mixture combining 60 forward primers for TCR Vbeta segments and 13 reverse primers for TCR Jbeta segments was used. The clones in this table, taken by TCRdb from immuneACCESS, are in-frame only. Not every clone is retained; where verified, under half of the shortfall comes from an unresolved V gene, and the cause of the rest is unknown. The sample table contains some 200,000 clones; only one count was recorded for approximately 78% of them. The ten largest clones represent roughly 0.8% of the sample. Sequencing used PBMCs. The receptors were gathered from a woman under 30 in good health and CMV-seronegative.

The chain joins TRBV21-1 to TRBJ2-3; TRBD2, the table's D call, lacks a check against the DNA. TRBV21-1 is a documented pseudogene. CDR3 length: 16 residues. The CDR3 spells CASRAGTSGRENTQYF. Here the CDR3 DNA reads TGTGCCAGCAGGGCCGGGACTAGCGGGAGGGAAAATACGCAGTATTTT.

This clone was found a few times. V and J are TRBV6-5 and TRBJ2-2; 11 bases align to TRBD2. CDR3 length: 16 amino acids. The junction had 4 bases not matched to a gene; V was cut back by 4 bases and J by 3 bases. In germline, CDR1 is MNHEY, CDR2 SVGAGI. CDR3 bases: TGTGCCAGCAGTTCGCTAGCGGGGGGTCACACCGGGGAGCTGTTTTTT. It translates to CASSSLAGGHTGELFF.

The chain combines TRBV7-2 with TRBJ1-2, with D hard to call. Trimming took 2 bases from V and 7 from J, leaving 29 bases between them. The CDR3 spans 19 residues. Germline CDR1 SGHTA, CDR2 FQGNSA. In DNA form, the CDR3 reads TGTGCCAGCAGCTTATCTTCGGTCTTCACAAAGAAAGTGGGCAGTGGCTACACCTTC. Amino acid sequence: CASSLSSVFTKKVGSGYTF.

Only a few counts were recorded for this clone. The J gene is TRBJ2-7, the V gene TRBV2; 12 bases agree with TRBD1. Per the germline V gene, CDR1 is SNHLY and CDR2 is FYNNEI. Unmatched junction bases numbered 5, after V lost 6 bases and J lost 5 bases. This CDR3 comprises 14 residues. The CDR3 region is CASSRDRGRDEQYF. The DNA of the CDR3 is TGTGCCAGCAGCCGGGACAGGGGGCGCGACGAGCAGTACTTC.

This clone was seen once. The chain joins TRBV5-6 to TRBJ2-7, with 8 bases lining up with TRBD1. The CDR3 extends over 15 amino acids. Germline V gene lookup returns CDR1 SGHDT and CDR2 YYEEEE. With 4 bases clipped from V and 2 bases from J, the junction kept 8 bases outside the gene matches. The CDR3 protein is CASSPTGEWTYEQYF. The CDR3 nucleotides read TGTGCCAGCAGCCCGACAGGGGAGTGGACCTACGAGCAGTACTTC. Full variable domain (outside the CDR3, taken from reference TRBV5-6 and TRBJ2-7): DAGVTQSPTHLIKTRGQQVTLRCSPKSGHDTVSWYQQALGQGPQFIFQYYEEEERQRGNFPDRFSGHQFPNYSSELNVNALLLGDSALYLCASSPTGEWTYEQYFGPGTRLTVT.

V usage is TRBV11-2 and J usage is TRBJ2-3, with 12 bases lining up with TRBD2. V dropped 5 bases and J dropped 4; count of bases not matched to a gene: 4. The germline gives CDR1 SGHAT, CDR2 FQNNGV. The CDR3 is 15 amino acids. The CDR3 bases are TGTGCCAGCAGCCCGACTAGCGGGGGCGCAGATACGCAGTATTTT. Its translation is CASSPTSGGADTQYF.

The gene calls are TRBV6-5 and TRBJ1-1, with D hard to call. The germline V gene has CDR1 MNHEY and CDR2 SVGAGI. The ends were cut back, 7 bases at V and 2 bases at J, with 17 bases in the middle. CDR3 size: 15 residues. The CDR3 DNA is TGTGCCAGCATTAAGACATGGCAAAAAAACACTGAAGCTTTCTTT. This translates into CASIKTWQKNTEAFF.

The chain employs TRBV5-1 and TRBJ2-3; perhaps TRBD1 as D (8 bases). CDR3 length: 16 residues. The ends were cut back, 1 base at V and 5 bases at J, with 17 bases in the middle. Germline-derived CDR1 and CDR2 are SGHRS and YFSETQ. The CDR3 is CASSLSPGGGGDTQYF. Here the CDR3 DNA reads TGCGCCAGCAGCTTGTCCCCAGGGGGCGGGGGAGATACGCAGTATTTT.

V usage is TRBV7-9 and J usage is TRBJ1-6, with D possibly being TRBD1 (5 bases). V lost 3 bases to trimming and J lost 9 bases, with 18 bases between them. Germline V lookup: CDR1 SEHNR, CDR2 FQNEAQ (reference sequence). This CDR3 spans 16 amino acids. In DNA form, the CDR3 reads TGTGCCAGCAGCTTTCCGCCGGACACTCTCGGTTCACCCCTCCACTTT. Translation gives CASSFPPDTLGSPLHF.

This rearrangement joins TRBV2 to TRBJ2-7; D perhaps matches TRBD2 (5 bases). Germline assignment: CDR1 SNHLY and CDR2 FYNNEI. This CDR3 has 14 residues. Trimming removed 8 bases from V and 0 bases from J, with 14 bases in between. The CDR3 bases are TGTGCCAGCGGGCCTAGCCCTATCTCCTACGAGCAGTACTTC. This encodes CASGPSPISYEQYF.

The chain joins TRBV4-2 to TRBJ1-3; 9 bases match TRBD1. Germline V gene data show CDR1 as LGHNA and CDR2 as YNFKEQ. The CDR3 length is 16 residues. V dropped 3 bases and J dropped 4; count of bases not matched to a gene: 7. The CDR3 sequence: CASSHGETGGGNTIYF. DNA for the CDR3: TGTGCCAGCAGCCATGGGGAAACAGGGGGCGGAAACACCATATATTTT.

V and J are TRBV5-4 and TRBJ1-4, with D possibly being TRBD1 (5 bases). Germline CDR1 is SGHNT and CDR2 is YYREEE (reference sequence). Trimming took off 0 bases at V and 7 bases at J, with 16 bases between the two ends. CDR3 size: 16 residues. Here the CDR3 reads CASSLAGRGTSEKLFF. In nucleotides, the CDR3 is TGTGCCAGCAGCTTGGCCGGTAGGGGAACAAGTGAAAAACTGTTTTTT.

This chain joins TRBV27 and TRBJ2-7; 8 nucleotides line up with TRBD2. Germline V gives CDR1 MNHEY, CDR2 SMNVEV (reference sequence). V lost 3 bases and J lost 6; bases outside the gene matches: 10. The CDR3 covers 15 residues. The CDR3 loop reads CASSFQSGSRGEQYF. In DNA form, the CDR3 reads TGTGCCAGCAGTTTCCAAAGCGGGAGTAGAGGCGAGCAGTACTTC.

The V call is TRBV7-6, the J call TRBJ2-7; TRBD1 agrees at 7 bases. The CDR3 contains 11 residues. After removal of 7 bases from V and 8 bases from J, the junction contained 5 bases not matched to a gene. CDR1 and CDR2 (germline): SGHVS, FNYEAQ. The CDR3 DNA reads as TGTGCCAGCAAAGACAGGGAACAGCAGTACTTC. It yields the protein CASKDREQQYF.

The genes are TRBV27 and TRBJ2-7, with 8 bases fitting TRBD2. CDR1 is MNHEY and CDR2 is SMNVEV in the germline V gene (reference sequence). The CDR3 has 16 residues. J lost 0 bases, V lost 6 bases, and 10 bases had no gene match. The CDR3 spells CASRSPSGRSSYEQYF. The CDR3 DNA follows: TGTGCCAGCAGGTCCCCTAGCGGGCGAAGCTCCTACGAGCAGTACTTC.

The rearrangement joins TRBV6-6 to TRBJ2-1, with D perhaps TRBD1 (5 bases). The V gene lost 4 bases and the J gene lost 7 bases, with 14 bases spanning the gap. Germline V CDR1 and CDR2: MNHNY, SVGAGI (reference sequence). The CDR3 runs 14 residues. The CDR3 sequence: CASSFIPQGNEQFF. DNA for the CDR3: TGTGCCAGCAGTTTTATCCCCCAGGGAAATGAGCAGTTCTTC.

V gene TRBV6-1 combines with J gene TRBJ1-1, with unresolved D. Per the germline V gene, CDR1 is MNHNS and CDR2 is SASEGT. The CDR3 runs 14 residues. V was shortened by 5 bases and J by 4 bases, with 14 bases between the two germline ends. The CDR3 protein is CASSPGSGSTEAFF. As DNA, the CDR3 is TGTGCCAGCAGTCCGGGGTCTGGGAGCACTGAAGCTTTCTTT.

The rearrangement uses TRBV6-6 and TRBJ2-7, with 15 bases that match TRBD2. Trimming took 8 bases from V and 4 from J; bases not matched to a gene: 9. This CDR3 spans 16 amino acids. Germline values: CDR1 MNHNY, CDR2 SVGAGI (reference sequence). The CDR3 DNA reads TGTGCCAGCGGAGGGACTAGCGGGGGGCACATGTACGAGCAGTACTTC. It translates to CASGGTSGGHMYEQYF.

The chain is built from TRBV2 and TRBJ2-5, with 9 positions matching TRBD1. CDR1 SNHLY and CDR2 FYNNEI come from the germline V gene. Trimming removed 6 bases from V and 1 base from J; junction bases left unmatched: 3. This CDR3 has 14 residues. The CDR3 spells CASSRDRAQETQYF. As DNA, the CDR3 is TGTGCCAGCAGCCGGGACAGGGCCCAAGAGACCCAGTACTTC.

The chain has TRBV18 and TRBJ2-3; 12 bases agree with TRBD2. The V gene end was trimmed by 3 bases and the J gene end by 1 base; junction bases not matched to a gene: 11. Germline V CDR1 and CDR2: KGHSH, LQKENI. CDR3 length equals 19 residues. CDR3 in amino acids: CASSPLLAGGLGGTDTQYF. In nucleotides, the CDR3 is TGTGCCAGCTCACCGCTACTAGCGGGAGGACTGGGGGGCACAGATACGCAGTATTTT. The full variable domain, its missing parts supplied by reference TRBV18 and TRBJ2-3, is NAGVMQNPRHLVRRRGQEARLRCSPMKGHSHVYWYRQLPEEGLKFMVYLQKENIIDESGMPKERFSAEFPKEGPSILRIQQVVRGDSAAYFCASSPLLAGGLGGTDTQYFGPGTRLTVL.

This clone was observed a handful of times. The V call is TRBV10-3, the J call TRBJ1-1; TRBD1 might be the D (6 bases). Germline values: CDR1 ENHRY, CDR2 SYGVKD. The CDR3 spans 16 residues. Trimming took off 2 bases at V and 5 bases at J, with 18 bases between the two ends. The CDR3 coding sequence is TGTGCCATCAGTGAGAACCTACAGGGTGTCTGGACTGAAGCTTTCTTT. Amino acids: CAISENLQGVWTEAFF.

The genes are TRBV5-1 and TRBJ2-7; D not certain. Trimming left V 1 base short and J 2 bases short, with 10 bases between. CDR1 is SGHRS and CDR2 is YFSETQ in the germline V gene. This CDR3 has 14 residues. CDR3 bases: TGCGCCAGCAGCTTGATGTCTGACACCTACGAGCAGTACTTC. It encodes CASSLMSDTYEQYF.

The V call is TRBV10-3, the J call TRBJ1-5; TRBD1 matches at 10 bases. The germline gives CDR1 ENHRY, CDR2 SYGVKD. This CDR3 spans 15 amino acids. After removal of 6 bases from V and 4 bases from J, the junction contained 6 bases not matched to a gene. The CDR3 protein is CAISAGTGDNQPQHF. DNA for the CDR3: TGTGCCATCAGCGCAGGGACAGGGGATAATCAGCCCCAGCATTTT.

The V call is TRBV18, the J call TRBJ1-5; TRBD1 agrees at 8 bases. The CDR3 is made up of 16 amino acids. Germline trimming cut 3 bases from V and 0 bases from J; bases unmatched to any gene: 4. The V gene's germline CDR1 is KGHSH and CDR2 LQKENI. The DNA of the CDR3 is TGTGCCAGCTCACCCGGGACAGGCGATAGCAATCAGCCCCAGCATTTT. Protein: CASSPGTGDSNQPQHF.

The chain is built from TRBV5-1 and TRBJ1-2, with D possibly being TRBD1 (5 bases). Trimming left V 3 bases short and J 6 bases short, with 15 bases between. The CDR3 contains 14 residues. Germline CDR1 is SGHRS and CDR2 is YFSETQ. The CDR3 coding sequence is TGCGCCAGCAGCTCGGCACCGGGGGGAGATGGCTACACCTTC. It codes for CASSSAPGGDGYTF. Full variable domain (rest looked up from reference TRBV5-1 and TRBJ1-2): KAGVTQTPRYLIKTRGQQVTLSCSPISGHRSVSWYQQTPGQGLQFLFEYFSETQRNKGNFPGRFSGRQFSNSRSEMNVSTLELGDSALYLCASSSAPGGDGYTFGSGTRLTVV.

V is TRBV27 and J is TRBJ2-1, with 9 bases identical to TRBD1. Germline V gives CDR1 MNHEY, CDR2 SMNVEV (reference sequence). The CDR3 contains 15 residues. The V and J ends lost 6 bases and 7 bases, in that order; junction bases with no gene match: 10. Here the CDR3 DNA reads TGTGCCAGCAGGCGACAGGGGGAGAAAGGGAATGAGCAGTTCTTC. Translated: CASRRQGEKGNEQFF.

As to this clone: Other nucleotide sequences from this sample produce the same CDR3. The chain is built from TRBV10-3 and TRBJ2-2; TRBD2 is a possible D gene (5 bases). This CDR3 has 15 amino acids. Germline assignment: CDR1 ENHRY and CDR2 SYGVKD. The ends were cut back, 0 bases at V and 2 bases at J, with 7 bases in the middle. CDR3 loop: CAISESGANTGELFF. Written as DNA, the CDR3 is TGTGCCATCAGTGAGTCGGGAGCAAACACCGGGGAGCTGTTTTTT.